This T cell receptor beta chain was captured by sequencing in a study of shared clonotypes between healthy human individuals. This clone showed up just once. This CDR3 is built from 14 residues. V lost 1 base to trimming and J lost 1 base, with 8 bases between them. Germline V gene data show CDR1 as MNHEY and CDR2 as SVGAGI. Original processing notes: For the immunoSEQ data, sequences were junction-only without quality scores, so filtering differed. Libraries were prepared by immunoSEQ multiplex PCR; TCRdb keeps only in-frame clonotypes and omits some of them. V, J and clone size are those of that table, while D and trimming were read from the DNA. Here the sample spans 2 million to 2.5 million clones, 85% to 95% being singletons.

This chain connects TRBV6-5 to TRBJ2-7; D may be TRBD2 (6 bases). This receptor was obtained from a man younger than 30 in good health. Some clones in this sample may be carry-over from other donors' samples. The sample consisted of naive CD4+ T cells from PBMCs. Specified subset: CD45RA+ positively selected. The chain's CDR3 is CASSYWRGSYEQYF. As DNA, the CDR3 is TGTGCCAGCAGTTACTGGCGGGGATCCTACGAGCAGTACTTC.